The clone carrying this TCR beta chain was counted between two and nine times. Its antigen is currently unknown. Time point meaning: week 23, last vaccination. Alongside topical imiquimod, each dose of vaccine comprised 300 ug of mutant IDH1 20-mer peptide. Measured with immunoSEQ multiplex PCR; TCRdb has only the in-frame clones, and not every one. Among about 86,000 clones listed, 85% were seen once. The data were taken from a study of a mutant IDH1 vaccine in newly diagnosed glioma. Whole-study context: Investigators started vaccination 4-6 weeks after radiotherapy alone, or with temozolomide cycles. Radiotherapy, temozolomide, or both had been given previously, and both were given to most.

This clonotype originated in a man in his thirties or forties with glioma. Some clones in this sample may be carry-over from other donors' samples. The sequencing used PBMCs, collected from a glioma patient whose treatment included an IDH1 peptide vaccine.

CDR3 sequence reads: CASSPGWQVDQPQHF. CDR3 coding DNA: TGTGCCAGCAGCCCCGGGTGGCAGGTCGATCAGCCCCAGCATTTT. The chain employs TRBV6-5 and TRBJ1-5, with D unresolved. The ends were cut back, 6 bases at V and 5 bases at J, with 17 bases in the middle. CDR3 size: 15 residues. The germline CDR1 and CDR2 sequences are MNHEY and SVGAGI.